Ten or more counts support the clone carrying this T cell receptor beta chain. Its antigen is as yet unknown. These data belong to a study of blood T cells in healthy people across ages. The CDR3 covers 11 residues. Germline CDR1 reads SQVTM; CDR2 reads ANQGSEA. Trimming stripped 2 bases from V and 5 bases from J, with 6 bases between. A sample-barcoded 5' primer and a J-beta primer mix were used in a second PCR of roughly 7 to 11 cycles. TCRdb reprocessed the 5' RACE reads via MiXCR and lists one record per CDR3 protein. The sample lists about 670,000 distinct CDR3 sequences; over 40% were seen once. Study results and caveats: The study regarded diversity estimates from one million T cells as underestimates.

Sequencing was carried out using blood. V usage is TRBV29-1 and J usage is TRBJ2-5; D not certain. This receptor was obtained from an elderly man in good health. The CDR3 DNA reads TGCAGCGTTGAACAGGTTGAGACCCAGTACTTC. Amino acid sequence: CSVEQVETQYF.